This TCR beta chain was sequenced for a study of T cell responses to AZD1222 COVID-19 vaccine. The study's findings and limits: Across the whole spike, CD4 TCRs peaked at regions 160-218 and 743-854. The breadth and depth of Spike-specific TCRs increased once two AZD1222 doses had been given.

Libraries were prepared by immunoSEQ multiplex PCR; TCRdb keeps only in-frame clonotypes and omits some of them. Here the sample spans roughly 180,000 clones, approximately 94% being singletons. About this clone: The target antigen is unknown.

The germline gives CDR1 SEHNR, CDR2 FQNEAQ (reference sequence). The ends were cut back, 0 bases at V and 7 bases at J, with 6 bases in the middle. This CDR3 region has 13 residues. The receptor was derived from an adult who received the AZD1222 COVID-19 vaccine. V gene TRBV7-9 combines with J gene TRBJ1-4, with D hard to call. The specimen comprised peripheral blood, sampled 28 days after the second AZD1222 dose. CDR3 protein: CASSLARAEKLFF. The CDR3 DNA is TGTGCCAGCAGCTTAGCTAGGGCTGAAAAACTGTTTTTT.